Presented here are 24 T cell receptor beta chains from one specimen sequenced in a study of control samples from healthy donors and cancer patients. Sequencing used immunoSEQ multiplex PCR; TCRdb keeps in-frame clones, though not all of them. The sample records around 96,000 clones, approximately 95% being singletons. Sequenced: blood. The receptors derive from a man aged 18 to 35 in good health.

V is TRBV11-2 and J is TRBJ1-1; unclear D gene. V was clipped by 2 bases and J by 1 base, with 14 bases between them. This CDR3 has 16 amino acids. Germline loops: CDR1 SGHAT, CDR2 FQNNGV. The CDR3 coding sequence is TGTGCCAGCAGCTTAATTTTGCCGGGGAGGAACACTGAAGCTTTCTTT. Amino acids: CASSLILPGRNTEAFF.

The CDR3 reads CASSLKGAGAPNTEAFF. Written as DNA, the CDR3 is TGTGCCAGCAGCTTAAAGGGGGCAGGGGCCCCGAACACTGAAGCTTTCTTT. V usage is TRBV7-9 and J usage is TRBJ1-1; 7 bases are shared with TRBD1. The CDR3 is made up of 17 amino acids. CDR1 SEHNR and CDR2 FQNEAQ come from the germline V gene (reference sequence). V trimming: 2 bases; J trimming: 1 base; junction bases outside the gene matches: 10. Full variable domain (missing parts from reference TRBV7-9 and TRBJ1-1): DTGVSQNPRHKITKRGQNVTFRCDPISEHNRLYWYRQTLGQGPEFLTYFQNEAQLEKSRLLSDRFSAERPKGSFSTLEIQRTEQGDSAMYLCASSLKGAGAPNTEAFFGQGTRLTVV.

As DNA, the CDR3 is TGTGCCAGCACCCTCCTCCCAGCTTCACCCCTCCACTTT. This codes for CASTLLPASPLHF. This sequence joins TRBV12-3 or TRBV12-4 and TRBJ1-6; D unresolved. The CDR3 spans 13 residues. Trimming took off 7 bases at V and 9 bases at J, with 13 bases between the two ends.

This chain joins TRBV27 and TRBJ1-5, with unresolved D. From germline, CDR1 is MNHEY and CDR2 SMNVEV (reference sequence). Trimming removed 2 bases at V and 6 bases at J, with 8 bases between. The length of the CDR3 is 13 residues. This chain's CDR3 is CASSLVLGQPQHF. DNA of the CDR3: TGTGCCAGCAGTTTAGTTTTAGGTCAGCCCCAGCATTTT.

V usage is TRBV27 and J usage is TRBJ2-7; TRBD2 matches 10 bases. This CDR3 region has 15 residues. Trimming removed 4 bases from V and 2 bases from J; junction bases left unmatched: 5. From germline, CDR1 is MNHEY and CDR2 SMNVEV (reference sequence). CDR3 region: CASSSLGLATYEQYF. The CDR3 DNA sequence: TGTGCCAGCAGTTCCCTGGGACTAGCGACCTACGAGCAGTACTTC.

V gene TRBV4-1 combines with J gene TRBJ1-6, with D perhaps TRBD1 (5 bases). Germline V gene data show CDR1 as MGHRA and CDR2 as YSYEKL. This CDR3 comprises 16 residues. Trimming stripped 4 bases from V and 6 bases from J, with 16 bases between. The CDR3 sequence is CASSLARTSSNSPLHF. The CDR3 region has the DNA TGCGCCAGCAGCCTTGCTAGGACAAGCAGTAATTCACCCCTCCACTTT.

This clone was picked up a small number of times. This rearrangement joins TRBV27 to TRBJ1-2; 8 bases align to TRBD1. The V gene end was trimmed by 5 bases and the J gene end by 4 bases; junction bases not matched to a gene: 9. The CDR3 spans 15 residues. Germline V gives CDR1 MNHEY, CDR2 SMNVEV (reference sequence). The CDR3 sequence is CASSGDRDRLYGYTF. The CDR3 region has the DNA TGTGCCAGCAGTGGAGACCGGGACAGGCTCTATGGCTACACCTTC.

The rearrangement links TRBV27 to TRBJ1-1, with D uncertain. The germline V gene encodes CDR1 MNHEY and CDR2 SMNVEV (reference sequence). V gave up 8 bases and J gave up 4 bases, with 14 bases separating them. The CDR3 consists of 13 residues. The DNA of the CDR3 is TGTGCCAGCTGCGCGTGGGGTGGCACTGAAGCTTTCTTT. The encoded protein is CASCAWGGTEAFF.

This chain connects TRBV6-5 to TRBJ2-1; TRBD2 matches 13 bases. CDR1 is MNHEY, CDR2 SVGAGI, per germline. The CDR3 contains 15 residues. Trimming removed 6 bases from V and 8 bases from J; junction bases left unmatched: 7. The DNA of the CDR3 is TGTGCCAGCAGGCGGACTAGCGGGAGACGCGATGAGCAGTTCTTC. This translates into CASRRTSGRRDEQFF.

The chain carries TRBV7-2 and TRBJ2-7, with D possibly called TRBD1 or TRBD2 (6 bases each). Trimming removed 3 bases at V and 3 bases at J, with 12 bases between. Germline CDR1 and CDR2: SGHTA and FQGNSA. The CDR3 has 14 residues. CDR3 bases: TGTGCCAGCAGCTTGCTGGGGGGCCACTACGAGCAGTACTTC. Translation gives CASSLLGGHYEQYF.

The rearrangement links TRBV19 to TRBJ2-1; 7 bases are shared with TRBD1. Per germline, CDR1 LNHDA and CDR2 SQIVND (reference sequence). The ends lost 5 bases at V and 8 bases at J; junction bases unmatched: 18. The CDR3 is 17 residues long. The CDR3 coding sequence is TGTGCCAGTAGTCTCGGGACAGCTGGGTCCGTGGGCGATGAGCAGTTCTTC. Amino acids: CASSLGTAGSVGDEQFF.

In its sample, this clone was seen once. The CDR3 DNA follows: TGTGCCAGCAGCGTATGGGAAGGGACAAATGAAAAACTGTTTTTT. This gives the protein CASSVWEGTNEKLFF. The genes are TRBV9 and TRBJ1-4; tentatively, D is TRBD1 (6 bases). This CDR3 has 15 amino acids. Between the trimmed V and J ends, which lost 1 base and 5 bases, there was a span of 12 bases. Germline CDR1 and CDR2: SGDLS and YYNGEE.

The DNA of the CDR3 is TGTGCCAGCAGCTTGTTTACGGTAGCAAGAGCGGGGGGCTGGAATGAGCAGTTCTTC. Encoded protein: CASSLFTVARAGGWNEQFF. This chain links TRBV5-8 with TRBJ2-1, with 9 bases that match TRBD2. V trimming: 1 base; J trimming: 7 bases; junction bases outside the gene matches: 18. The length of the CDR3 is 19 residues. Germline V lookup: CDR1 SGHTS, CDR2 YDEGEE.

CDR3: CASRRGLGTDTQYF. CDR3 bases: TGTGCCAGCAGGAGAGGACTAGGCACAGATACGCAGTATTTT. This chain connects TRBV6-5 to TRBJ2-3; the match to TRBD2 covers 7 bases. The CDR3 has 14 amino acids. The germline V gene encodes CDR1 MNHEY and CDR2 SVGAGI. V was pared by 6 bases and J by 1 base, with 4 bases of the junction left unmatched.

DNA for the CDR3: TGCAGCGTTGGAGGTTCATACTACGAGCAGTACTTC. This sequence encodes CSVGGSYYEQYF. The chain combines TRBV29-1 with TRBJ2-7; D remains unclear. The germline CDR1 and CDR2 sequences are SQVTM and ANQGSEA. CDR3 length equals 12 residues. V gave up 4 bases and J gave up 3 bases, with 10 bases separating them.

This clone was recorded once. This chain connects TRBV19 to TRBJ1-1; no reliable D call. V gave up 5 bases and J gave up 7 bases, with 14 bases separating them. This CDR3 contains 13 residues. Germline lookup yields CDR1 LNHDA and CDR2 SQIVND (reference sequence). Written as DNA, the CDR3 is TGTGCCAGTAGTCGTTCGGCCGAATTTGAAGCTTTCTTT. Protein: CASSRSAEFEAFF.

The CDR3 sequence: CASAAALSGNTIYF. CDR3 DNA sequence: TGTGCCAGCGCGGCAGCCCTCTCTGGAAACACCATATATTTT. The chain joins TRBV27 to TRBJ1-3, with D uncertain. The germline V gene has CDR1 MNHEY and CDR2 SMNVEV (reference sequence). With 8 bases removed from V and 0 bases from J, the gap between germline ends came to 11 bases. The CDR3 loop spans 14 amino acids.

The CDR3 DNA follows: TGTGCCAGCAGAACTAGCGGGAGGGACAATGAGCAGTTCTTC. Translation gives CASRTSGRDNEQFF. V and J are TRBV6-6 and TRBJ2-1; 13 nucleotides match TRBD2. V lost 6 bases, J lost 5 bases, and 1 base stayed unmatched. This CDR3 is built from 14 residues. From germline, CDR1 is MNHNY and CDR2 SVGAGI (reference sequence).

The chain links TRBV2 to TRBJ2-7, with D possibly being TRBD2 (5 bases). The CDR3 is made up of 18 amino acids. V lost 1 base, J lost 1 base, and 20 bases lay in between. Germline CDR1 SNHLY, CDR2 FYNNEI. The CDR3 region is CASSEVWLNMWESYEQYF. The DNA of the CDR3 is TGTGCCAGCAGTGAAGTGTGGCTCAACATGTGGGAGTCCTACGAGCAGTACTTC.

This clone was seen a single time. The chain is built from TRBV27 and TRBJ2-1; the D is unclear. The V end was cut by 2 bases, the J end by 3 bases, with 5 bases between. The germline CDR1 and CDR2 sequences are MNHEY and SMNVEV (reference sequence). The CDR3 is 13 amino acids. CDR3 in amino acids: CASSLGYYNEQFF. The CDR3 coding sequence is TGTGCCAGCAGTTTAGGCTACTACAATGAGCAGTTCTTC.

The chain employs TRBV6-5 and TRBJ2-7; 10 positions match TRBD2. CDR1 and CDR2 (germline): MNHEY, SVGAGI. V shed 2 bases, J shed 3 bases, and the junction held 7 bases outside the gene matches. The length of the CDR3 is 16 residues. The CDR3 nucleotides are TGTGCCAGCAGTTACCAAAGGACTAGCGGCCGCTACGAGCAGTACTTC. It yields the protein CASSYQRTSGRYEQYF.

The gene calls are TRBV4-2 and TRBJ2-7; TRBD2 matches 8 bases. There are 16 residues in the CDR3. J lost 3 bases, V lost 1 base, and 8 bases had no gene match. In germline, CDR1 is LGHNA, CDR2 YNFKEQ. The CDR3 DNA reads TGTGCCAGCAGCCAAGTGCAGCGGGAGCTAGACTACGAGCAGTACTTC. This translates into CASSQVQRELDYEQYF.

The chain employs TRBV6-1 and TRBJ2-7; 9 positions agree with TRBD1. The J segment lost 5 bases and the V segment lost 0 bases, leaving 5 bases of the junction unmatched. The germline V gene encodes CDR1 MNHNS and CDR2 SASEGT. The length of the CDR3 is 15 residues. CDR3 residues: CASSEAGTGLDEQYF. DNA of the CDR3: TGTGCCAGCAGTGAAGCAGGGACAGGGCTCGACGAGCAGTACTTC.

The chain combines TRBV2 with TRBJ1-5, with TRBD1 matching over 8 bases. Germline V gene lookup returns CDR1 SNHLY and CDR2 FYNNEI. Trimming took 3 bases from V and 3 from J; bases not matched to a gene: 7. This CDR3 region has 16 residues. CDR3 bases: TGTGCCAGCAGTGATCGGACAGGGAAAAACAATCAGCCCCAGCATTTT. Translated: CASSDRTGKNNQPQHF.